This record covers a single T cell receptor (beta chain). Its cognate antigen has yet to be identified. Qualities for individual bases were not recorded, and no much larger clone is one base off. The library relied on RT-PCR. Sequenced using an Illumina HiSeq 2500. TCRdb's own reprocessing of the public reads used fastp at Q25 and MiXCR and kept productive beta chains. Every entry covers one CDR3 protein and lists the most common genes and DNA from its rows. Recorded for this sample are around 570,000 distinct CDR3 sequences; 10% to 12% of them occurred a single time. The top ten clonotypes cover 11% of the sample. This record belongs to a study of response to subunit inactivated influenza vaccine (dated by TCRdb to the late 2010s). Broadly, across the study: Deep quantitative profiling of the T cell receptor repertoire was used in the study to follow responses to a trivalent subunit inactivated influenza vaccine.

Points the paper makes about the study in general: It was suggested by the authors that each seasonal influenza vaccination may recruit only a limited number of new T cells.

Another study also made use of these data, one on T cells expressing NK-cell markers. From the second report: The TCR beta cDNA libraries were made using 5'RACE template switching, a step that added both a universal primer site and unique molecular identifiers. Three sorted T-cell subsets (CD3+CD56+NKG2C+, CD3+CD56+NKG2C- and CD3+CD56-NKG2C+) from fewer than 10 donors had their TCR beta-chain repertoires profiled. Among the eight sequenced donors, seven were HCMV-seropositive and one was HCMV-seronegative. In several experiments an anti-gammadeltaTCR antibody was added to restrict sorting to alphabetaTCR-expressing T cells. In about 6 donors, the dominant CD3+CD56+NKG2C+ clonotypes were found to rank among the top 10 CD8+ clonotypes and to make up roughly 1.0-7.5% of CD8+ T cells. Those dominant clonotypes were again the most abundant among CD3+CD56-NKG2C+ cells in a few donors, at about 28.3-65%. Whether the expanded NKG2C-expressing T cell clones were specific for HCMV antigens was left unclear. The study sequenced eight donors, all healthy volunteers chosen at random: three men and five women. HCMV serostatus was determined by detecting HCMV-specific IgG in serum with a commercial ELISA kit. Ficoll density gradient centrifugation was used to isolate peripheral blood mononuclear cells from blood. For several donors, bulk peripheral blood T-cell repertoires were also sequenced from unsorted PBMC. Synthesis of cDNA was primed from the TCR beta constant segment and was followed by two consecutive PCR amplification steps. The libraries were sequenced on Illumina HiSeq 2000/2500, MiSeq or NextSeq, producing 2 x 150 bp reads. MIGEC was used to demultiplex reads and group the reads by UMI, and MiTCR was used to assemble and quantify clonotypes. To remove erroneous sequences, TCR cDNA sequences were retained only when supported by two or more reads. Downstream repertoire analysis used the tcR package, and clonotypes were matched across fractions by CDR3 nucleotide sequence plus V segment. Antigen specificity was annotated against VDJdb with VDJmatch, allowing one amino acid substitution in CDR3.

This specimen consisted of PBMCs from blood, obtained on the day of vaccination. The receptor was derived from a man aged 45-65 years who received an inactivated influenza vaccine. Donor details come from another sample of the same person, matched by shared clones.

The DNA sequence follows: TGTGCCAGCAGCACCCAGACAGGGGGGAGAGAGACCCAGTACTTC. Its amino acids are CASSTQTGGRETQYF. Here the chain combines TRBV7-2 and TRBJ2-5; 9 bases in the junction line up with TRBD1. CDR1 and CDR2 are drawn from the germline V gene: SGHTA, FQGNSA. Measured from the cysteine to the phenylalanine, the CDR3 is 15 residues long. Just the 45-base CDR3 DNA is kept, in frame starting at base 1. Germline trimming amounts to 5 bases on V and 4 bases on J, with 8 as the count of junction bases outside the gene matches.